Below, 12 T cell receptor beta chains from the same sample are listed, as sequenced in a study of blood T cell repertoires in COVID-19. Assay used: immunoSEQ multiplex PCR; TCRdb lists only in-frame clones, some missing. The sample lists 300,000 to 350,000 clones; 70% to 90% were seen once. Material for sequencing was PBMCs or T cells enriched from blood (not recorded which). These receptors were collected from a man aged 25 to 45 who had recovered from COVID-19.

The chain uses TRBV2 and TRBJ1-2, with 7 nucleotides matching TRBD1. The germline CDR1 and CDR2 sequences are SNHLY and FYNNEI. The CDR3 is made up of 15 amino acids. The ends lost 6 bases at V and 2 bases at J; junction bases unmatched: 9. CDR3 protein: CASRPDGTANYGYTF. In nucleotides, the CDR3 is TGTGCCAGCAGACCCGACGGGACAGCGAACTATGGCTACACCTTC. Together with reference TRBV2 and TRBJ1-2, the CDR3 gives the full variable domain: EPEVTQTPSHQVTQMGQEVILRCVPISNHLYFYWYRQILGQKVEFLVSFYNNEISEKSEIFDDQFSVERPDGSNFTLKIRSTKLEDSAMYFCASRPDGTANYGYTFGSGTRLTVV.

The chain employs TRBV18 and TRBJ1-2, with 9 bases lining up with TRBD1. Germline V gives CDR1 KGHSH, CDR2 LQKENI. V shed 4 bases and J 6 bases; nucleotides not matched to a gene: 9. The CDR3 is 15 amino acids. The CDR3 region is CASSRRQGELNGYTF. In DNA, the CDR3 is TGTGCCAGCTCACGGCGACAGGGGGAATTAAATGGCTACACCTTC.

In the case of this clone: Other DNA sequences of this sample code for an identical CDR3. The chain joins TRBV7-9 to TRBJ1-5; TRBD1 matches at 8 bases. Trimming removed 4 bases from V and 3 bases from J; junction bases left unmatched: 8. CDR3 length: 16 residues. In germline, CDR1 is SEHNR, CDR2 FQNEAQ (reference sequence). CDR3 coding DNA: TGTGCCAGCAGCTCAGGTACAGGGGGTTTCAATCAGCCCCAGCATTTT. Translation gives CASSSGTGGFNQPQHF.

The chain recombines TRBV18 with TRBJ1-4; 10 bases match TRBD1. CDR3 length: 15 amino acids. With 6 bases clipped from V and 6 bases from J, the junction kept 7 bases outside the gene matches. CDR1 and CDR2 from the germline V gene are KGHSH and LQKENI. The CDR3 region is CASSRQGARDEKLFF. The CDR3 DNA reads TGTGCCAGCTCGCGACAGGGGGCGCGGGATGAAAAACTGTTTTTT.

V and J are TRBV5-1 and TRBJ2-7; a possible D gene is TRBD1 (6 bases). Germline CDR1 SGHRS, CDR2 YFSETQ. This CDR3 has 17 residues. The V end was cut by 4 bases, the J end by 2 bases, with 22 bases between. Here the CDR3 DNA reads TGCGCCAGCAGCCCTGGGACGGCCTCGTGGGGGCCCTACGAGCAGTACTTC. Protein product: CASSPGTASWGPYEQYF. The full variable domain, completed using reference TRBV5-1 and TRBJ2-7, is KAGVTQTPRYLIKTRGQQVTLSCSPISGHRSVSWYQQTPGQGLQFLFEYFSETQRNKGNFPGRFSGRQFSNSRSEMNVSTLELGDSALYLCASSPGTASWGPYEQYFGPGTRLTVT.

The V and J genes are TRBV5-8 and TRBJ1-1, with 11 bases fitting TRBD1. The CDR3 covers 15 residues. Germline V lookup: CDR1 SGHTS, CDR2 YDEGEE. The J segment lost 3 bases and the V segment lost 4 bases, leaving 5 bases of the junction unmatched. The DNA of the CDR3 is TGTGCCAGCAGCCGCGGACAGGGGGCGTACACTGAAGCTTTCTTT. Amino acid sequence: CASSRGQGAYTEAFF.

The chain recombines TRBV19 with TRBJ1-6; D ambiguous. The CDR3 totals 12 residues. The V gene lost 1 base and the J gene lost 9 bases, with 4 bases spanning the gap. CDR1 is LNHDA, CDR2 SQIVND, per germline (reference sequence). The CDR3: CASSIGSSPLHF. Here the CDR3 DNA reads TGTGCCAGTAGTATAGGGAGTTCACCCCTCCACTTT.

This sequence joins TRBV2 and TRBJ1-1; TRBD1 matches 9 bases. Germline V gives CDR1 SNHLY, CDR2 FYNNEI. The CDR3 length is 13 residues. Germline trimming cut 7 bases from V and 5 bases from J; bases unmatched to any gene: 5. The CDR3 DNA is TGTGCCAGCATGACAGGGGGGGGGACTGAAGCTTTCTTT. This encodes CASMTGGGTEAFF.

DNA for the CDR3: TGTGCCACCAGTGATCCACCGACAGGGGGAGATGGCTACACCTTC. Its protein is CATSDPPTGGDGYTF. The V and J genes are TRBV24-1 and TRBJ1-2; TRBD1 matches at 9 bases. CDR3 length equals 15 residues. The V gene end was trimmed by 3 bases and the J gene end by 6 bases; junction bases not matched to a gene: 7. CDR1 is KGHDR, CDR2 SFDVKD, per germline.

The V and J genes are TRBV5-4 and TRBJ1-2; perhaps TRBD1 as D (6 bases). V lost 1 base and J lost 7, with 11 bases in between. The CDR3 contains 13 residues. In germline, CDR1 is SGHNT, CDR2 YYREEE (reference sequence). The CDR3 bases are TGTGCCAGCAGCTTGCGGGGGGCGAGTGGCTACACCTTC. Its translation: CASSLRGASGYTF.

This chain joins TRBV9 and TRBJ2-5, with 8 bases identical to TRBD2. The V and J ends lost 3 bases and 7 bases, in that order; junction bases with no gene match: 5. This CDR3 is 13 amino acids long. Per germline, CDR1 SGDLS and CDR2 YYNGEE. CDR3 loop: CASSAGLDGTQYF. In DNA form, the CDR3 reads TGTGCCAGCAGCGCGGGACTAGATGGGACCCAGTACTTC.

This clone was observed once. Written as DNA, the CDR3 is TGTGCCAGCAGCTTAGGTACGGCAGGCGCCGAAAAACTGTTTTTT. Its protein is CASSLGTAGAEKLFF. V is TRBV7-8 and J is TRBJ1-4, with D unresolved. This CDR3 contains 15 residues. Trimming took 1 base from V and 8 from J, leaving 14 bases between them. Germline values: CDR1 SGHVS, CDR2 FQNEAQ.